This T cell receptor (beta chain) was identified in a study of blood T cell repertoires in COVID-19. On the study more broadly: From the United States, Italy and Spain came samples of acute and convalescent COVID-19.

Profiled with immunoSEQ multiplex PCR; TCRdb holds only in-frame clones, not every one. Here the sample spans hundreds of thousands of clones, roughly four fifths being singletons. Germline CDR1 is SGHNT and CDR2 is YYREEE (reference sequence). CDR3 length: 13 amino acids. Trimming took off 5 bases at V and 6 bases at J, with 14 bases between the two ends. Sequenced sample: peripheral blood. The sequence came from a woman aged 45-60 years who had recovered from COVID-19. The chain is built from TRBV5-4 and TRBJ1-1; D unclear. The CDR3 is CASSLIGIAEAFF. CDR3 sequence (DNA): TGTGCCAGCAGTTTAATCGGGATCGCTGAAGCTTTCTTT.